The 21 T cell receptor delta chains below were found in one sample sequenced in a study of γδ T cells in repeated Plasmodium falciparum infection. TCRdb reanalysed the multiplex PCR reads with CATT. Counted here are around 50,000 delta-chain clones, around 1.8% occurring once; the ten biggest clones make up 15%. Vgamma9/Vdelta2+ and Vdelta2-negative gammadelta T cells were flow-sorted from PBMC for bulk sequencing. The sequenced sample was gamma-delta T cells from blood. The source of these receptors is a pool of human donors (malaria-infected and uninfected, not separated).

This rearrangement joins TRDV1 to TRDJ1, with D perhaps TRDD3 (6 bases). Trimming cost V 9 bases and J 0 bases, with 23 bases left between them. This CDR3 region has 17 residues. Germline V gene lookup returns CDR1 TSWWSYY and CDR2 QGS. CDR3 sequence reads: CALEEAGGKRYTDKLIF. In nucleotides, the CDR3 is TGTGCTCTGGAGGAAGCAGGGGGGAAACGGTACACCGATAAACTCATCTTT.

This clone was seen a handful of times. TCRdb's protein, taken from a much larger clone, differs from this DNA's translation at residue 21, likely owing to a read error; the protein displayed comes from the DNA. This chain links TRDV1 with TRDJ1, with TRDD3 identical over 7 bases. TCRdb records no J gene; here it was assigned by comparing the DNA to germline. J was trimmed by 3 bases and V by 3 bases; bases with no gene match: 40. Per germline, CDR1 TSWWSYY and CDR2 QGS. The length of the CDR3 is 26 residues. The CDR3 is CALGEPQPQPFRTVLGRFFYADKLIF. CDR3 nucleotide sequence: TGTGCTCTTGGGGAGCCCCAGCCCCAACCATTCCGTACAGTACTGGGGAGATTCTTTTACGCCGATAAACTCATCTTT.

Details on this clone: Translating this DNA gives a protein that differs at residue 18 from the TCRdb one, which belongs to a much larger clone; a read error is likely, and the protein shown is this translation. V and J are TRDV1 and TRDJ1; 8 bases are a match to TRDD3. The CDR3 runs to 23 residues. Germline-derived CDR1 and CDR2 are TSWWSYY and QGS. In nucleotides, the CDR3 is TGCGCTCTTGGGGAACTATTTTCTAAGGATCGGATGGGGGATCCGCCTTACCCCGATAAACTCATCTTT. It is translated as CALGELFSKDRMGDPPYPDKLIF.

With regard to this clone: TCRdb pairs this DNA with a much larger clone's protein that differs at residue 17, likely a read error; the protein shown was translated from the DNA. The chain recombines TRDV1 with TRDJ1, with TRDD3 identical over 9 bases. The J gene comes from matching the DNA to germline here; TCRdb lacks it. The CDR3 consists of 20 residues. In germline, CDR1 is TSWWSYY, CDR2 QGS. CDR3 loop: CALGGHYWGTRREVGDRLIF. CDR3 in DNA: TGTGCTCTTGGGGGGCACTACTGGGGGACGAGGAGGGAAGTTGGCGATAGACTCATCTTT.

This clone has just a few counts. Translating this DNA gives a protein that differs at residue 10 from the TCRdb one, which belongs to a much larger clone; a read error is likely, and the protein shown is this translation. Written as DNA, the CDR3 is TGTGCTCTTGGGGAACTAGGAGTCAAACGCTTTTCGACTGGGGGATTCTCACACCTGTACACCGATAAACTCATCTTT. It encodes CALGELGVKRFSTGGFSHLYTDKLIF. The chain carries TRDV1 and TRDJ1, with 10 bases matching TRDD3. V lost 0 bases to trimming and J lost 0 bases; unmatched junction nucleotides: 31. The V gene's germline CDR1 is TSWWSYY and CDR2 QGS. The CDR3 spans 26 residues.

This clone has ten or more counts. The rearrangement uses TRDV1 and TRDJ1; the match to TRDD2 covers 7 bases. V lost 3 bases, J lost 0 bases, and 19 bases stayed unmatched. Germline CDR1 reads TSWWSYY; CDR2 reads QGS. This CDR3 is built from 20 residues. CDR3 loop: CALGDPSSVGGLLYTDKLIF. The DNA for the CDR3 is TGTGCTCTTGGGGATCCTTCCTCCGTCGGGGGGCTTCTGTACACCGATAAACTCATCTTT.

This clone came up many times. The same CDR3 can be traced to other DNA sequences in this sample. The rearrangement joins TRDV1 to TRDJ1, with 7 nucleotides matching TRDD3. This CDR3 is built from 19 residues. Per the germline V gene, CDR1 is TSWWSYY and CDR2 is QGS. Germline trimming cut 0 bases from V and 0 bases from J; bases unmatched to any gene: 13. The CDR3 reads CALGELRAGDKKYTDKLIF. The CDR3 region has the DNA TGTGCTCTTGGGGAACTAAGGGCTGGGGATAAGAAGTACACCGATAAACTCATCTTT.

This clone has at least ten counts. This DNA translates differently at residue 7 from the TCRdb protein, which is that of a much larger clone; a read error is likely, and the protein shown is the DNA's own translation. The V and J genes are TRDV2 and TRDJ1; TRDD3 aligns across 7 bases. V lost 0 bases to trimming and J lost 0 bases; unmatched junction nucleotides: 15. Per germline, CDR1 GEAIGNYY and CDR2 EKD. The CDR3 runs 19 residues. This chain's CDR3 is CACDTVGTGGDLYTDKLIF. The CDR3 DNA reads TGTGCCTGTGACACCGTCGGAACAGGGGGGGATCTGTACACCGATAAACTCATCTTT.

The table lists this clone with many counts. This likely stems from a read error, as it lies one base from a far larger clone. Other nucleotide sequences in the sample specify the same CDR3. The chain links TRDV1 to TRDJ1, with D perhaps being TRDD2 or TRDD3 (8 bases each). The CDR3 runs to 20 residues. CDR1 is TSWWSYY, CDR2 QGS, per germline. This CDR3 is CALGEILPKHWGLYTDKLIF. The CDR3 region has the DNA TGTGCTCTTGGGGAAATCCTTCCTAAGCACTGGGGGCTCTACACCGATAAGCTCATCTTT.

As regards this clone: This likely came from a read error, as a far larger clone is one base away. Other DNA sequences in the same sample also yield this CDR3. This rearrangement joins TRDV2 to TRDJ1; a possible D gene is TRDD3 (6 bases). TCRdb is silent on the J gene; assignment here came from matching the DNA to germline. The CDR3 is made up of 13 amino acids. Germline loops: CDR1 GEAIGNYY, CDR2 EKD. In DNA, the CDR3 is TGCGCAGCCGGGGGAATTGGGACCGATAAACTCATCTTT. This translates into CAAGGIGTDKLIF.

This clone was seen many times. For this DNA, TCRdb reports the protein of a much larger clone, which diverges at residue 5, most likely from a read error; the protein presented here is translated directly from the DNA. J is TRDJ1 and V is TRDV1; 10 bases are shared with TRDD3. Trimming at V came to 4 bases and at J to 3 bases, leaving 20 bases not matched to a gene. The CDR3 extends over 20 amino acids. CDR1 and CDR2 (germline): TSWWSYY, QGS. As DNA, the CDR3 is TGTGCTCTTGGGGGACTAGTCTTCTGGAACTACTGGGGGATCCCCGATAAACTCATCTTT. Its translation is CALGGLVFWNYWGIPDKLIF.

The sample holds many counts of this clone. This DNA's translation differs at residue 11 from TCRdb's protein, which comes from a much larger clone; a read error is likely, and the protein shown is translated from the DNA. CDR3 sequence (DNA): TGTGCTCTTGGGGAACTCAGCCTTACCGAGTGCTGGGGGAGGGGTTGGGACACCGATAAACTCATCTTT. It is translated as CALGELSLTECWGRGWDTDKLIF. J is TRDJ1 and V is TRDV1; 8 bases are shared with TRDD3. Trimming cost V 0 bases and J 0 bases; bases outside gene matches: 24. Germline assignment: CDR1 TSWWSYY and CDR2 QGS. The CDR3 spans 23 residues.

This clone was counted ten times or more. This likely stems from a read error, as it lies one base from a far larger clone. Additional DNA sequences in this sample encode the identical CDR3. The chain is built from TRDV1 and TRDJ1; 8 bases fit TRDD3. The germline gives CDR1 TSWWSYY, CDR2 QGS. The CDR3 is 21 amino acids. Trimming took 2 bases from V and 5 from J; bases not matched to a gene: 25. The CDR3 loop reads CALGEGSRFPYLLGAIDKLIF. In nucleotides, the CDR3 is TGTGCTCTTGGGGAAGGATCCAGATTTCCCTATTTACTGGGGGCCATTGATAAACTCATCTTT.

This clone was found a few times. This likely came from a read error, as a far larger clone is one base away. Additional DNA sequences in this sample encode the identical CDR3. The chain uses TRDV1 and TRDJ1; TRDD3 matches at 8 bases. Germline-derived CDR1 and CDR2 are TSWWSYY and QGS. CDR3 size: 22 residues. This chain's CDR3 is CALGESHALRIRGIEDTGKLIF. CDR3 sequence (DNA): TGTGCTCTTGGGGAATCTCATGCCCTACGCATTCGGGGGATAGAGGACACCGGTAAACTCATCTTT.

This clone was seen a few times. TCRdb's listed protein matches a much larger clone and diverges from this DNA's translation at residue 16, likely through a read error; the protein shown comes from the DNA. V gene TRDV1 combines with J gene TRDJ1, with 9 positions matching TRDD3. The CDR3 length is 23 residues. CDR1 is TSWWSYY and CDR2 is QGS in the germline V gene. J gave up 1 base and V 5 bases, and 29 bases lay outside the gene matches. DNA of the CDR3: TGTGCTCTTGGGCCCCCCGGGGTTCCTACGTTTGGATGGGGGATATGTCCCACCGATAAACTCATCTTT. The encoded protein is CALGPPGVPTFGWGICPTDKLIF.

Many counts were recorded for this clone. TCRdb has a much larger clone's protein, which differs at residue 3 from the translation of this DNA, likely because of a read error; what is shown is the protein translated from the DNA. The J gene is TRDJ1, the V gene TRDV2; 7 bases are shared with TRDD3. This CDR3 spans 17 amino acids. Per the germline V gene, CDR1 is GEAIGNYY and CDR2 is EKD. DNA for the CDR3: TGTGCCCGTGAGGGCCGTACTGGGGATCCGGCGGGCGATAAACTCATCTTT. Translated, it gives CAREGRTGDPAGDKLIF.

In its sample, this clone was seen a few times. The rearrangement links TRDV1 to TRDJ1; TRDD3 matches at 8 bases. Here the J gene was assigned by germline matching of the DNA, as TCRdb has none. The CDR3 contains 19 residues. With V trimmed by 1 base and J by 10 bases, 23 bases remained unmatched. Germline V CDR1 and CDR2: TSWWSYY, QGS. CDR3 sequence: CALGEPSREYWGAYIGLIF. Written as DNA, the CDR3 is TGTGCTCTTGGGGAACCCAGTAGGGAGTACTGGGGGGCTTATATCGGACTCATCTTT.

Turning to this clone: A far larger clone is off by one base, so a read error is likely. The identical CDR3 is also encoded by other nucleotide sequences in the sample. The genes are TRDV2 and TRDJ1; 12 nucleotides agree with TRDD3. The CDR3 extends over 20 amino acids. The germline gives CDR1 GEAIGNYY, CDR2 EKD. CDR3 bases: TGTGCCTGTGACCGACTACTGGGGGATACAAAGAGAGTGTACACCGATAAACTCATCTTC. Its protein product is CACDRLLGDTKRVYTDKLIF.

Turning to this clone: A far bigger clonotype differs at one base, so this is likely a read error. This sample also contains other DNA sequences that code for the same CDR3. The V gene is TRDV1, the J gene TRDJ1, with D possibly matching TRDD3 (6 bases). The J gene, absent from TCRdb, was called here by matching the DNA to germline. This CDR3 has 19 amino acids. Germline loops: CDR1 TSWWSYY, CDR2 QGS. This CDR3 reads CALGVPTATEGIGRTKLIF. CDR3 nucleotide sequence: TGCGCTCTTGGGGTCCCCACCGCTACGGAAGGGATAGGGAGGACTAAACTCATCTTT.

This clone appeared a few times. TCRdb has a much larger clone's protein, which differs at residue 18 from the translation of this DNA, likely because of a read error; what is shown is the protein translated from the DNA. No J gene was assigned, while the V gene was called as TRDV1; the DNA was not compared with TRDD3, the D call given in the table. The CDR3 runs to 19 residues. Per the germline V gene, CDR1 is TSWWSYY and CDR2 is QGS. The CDR3 DNA reads TGTGCTCTTGGGGAATCCAGCGGCTACTGGGGGTACGACACCGATAAACTCACCTTT. Its protein product is CALGESSGYWGYDTDKLTF.

This clone was observed a few times. This likely came from a read error, as a far larger clone is one base away. Other DNA sequences from this sample encode an identical CDR3 as well. CDR3 sequence: CAFAFLRIWGILNPSYTDKLIF. The CDR3 coding sequence is TGTGCCTTTGCCTTCCTGCGGATTTGGGGGATACTCAATCCCTCGTACACCGATAAACTCATCTTT. V usage is TRDV3 and J usage is TRDJ1, with 10 bases aligning to TRDD3. As TCRdb names no J gene, one was assigned here on the basis of a DNA match to germline. Trimming at V came to 2 bases and at J to 0 bases, leaving 27 bases not matched to a gene. The V gene's germline CDR1 is TVYSNPD and CDR2 GDNSRS (reference sequence). The CDR3 runs to 22 residues.